Listed here are 2 T cell receptor beta chains from one sample, sequenced in a study of shared clonotypes between healthy human individuals. Here immunoSEQ multiplex PCR was the method, and the copy in TCRdb shows in-frame clones only, minus some. The sample lists approximately 2.5 million clones, approximately 94% occurring once. Sequenced input: naive CD4+ T cells sorted from blood. Subset described: CD45RA+ positively selected. The origin of the receptors is a man aged 18 to 30 in good health.

The chain joins TRBV7-9 to TRBJ2-1; 9 nucleotides match TRBD2. The V gene end was trimmed by 5 bases and the J gene end by 6 bases; junction bases not matched to a gene: 8. Germline values: CDR1 SEHNR, CDR2 FQNEAQ (reference sequence). The CDR3 has 15 amino acids. CDR3 in amino acids: CASSRIAGAGNEQFF. CDR3 sequence (DNA): TGTGCCAGCAGCCGTATAGCGGGAGCGGGCAATGAGCAGTTCTTC.

This chain connects TRBV4-3 to TRBJ2-1; 12 bases are a match to TRBD2. This CDR3 comprises 16 residues. Trimming cost V 3 bases and J 6 bases; bases outside gene matches: 6. The V gene's germline CDR1 is LGHNA and CDR2 YSLEER. Written as DNA, the CDR3 is TGCGCCAGCAGCCAGCCTAGCGGGAGGGCAACCAATGAGCAGTTCTTC. This sequence encodes CASSQPSGRATNEQFF.